This T cell receptor beta chain was obtained from a study of blood T cell repertoires in COVID-19. Some clones are missing from TCRdb's copy, which holds only in-frame ones; the method was immunoSEQ multiplex PCR. The sample lists some 140,000 clones, 83% occurring once. The germline CDR1 and CDR2 sequences are SGHTA and FQGTGA. The V end lost 0 bases, the J end lost 2 bases, and 4 bases lay between the germline ends. This CDR3 has 13 amino acids. The chain is built from TRBV7-3 and TRBJ2-5; D uncertain. The sequence was obtained from a woman aged 55-70 years with COVID-19, enrolled during active disease. Sequences were obtained from peripheral blood. CDR3 residues: CASSLTRQETQYF. The DNA for the CDR3 is TGTGCCAGCAGCTTAACCAGGCAAGAGACCCAGTACTTC.